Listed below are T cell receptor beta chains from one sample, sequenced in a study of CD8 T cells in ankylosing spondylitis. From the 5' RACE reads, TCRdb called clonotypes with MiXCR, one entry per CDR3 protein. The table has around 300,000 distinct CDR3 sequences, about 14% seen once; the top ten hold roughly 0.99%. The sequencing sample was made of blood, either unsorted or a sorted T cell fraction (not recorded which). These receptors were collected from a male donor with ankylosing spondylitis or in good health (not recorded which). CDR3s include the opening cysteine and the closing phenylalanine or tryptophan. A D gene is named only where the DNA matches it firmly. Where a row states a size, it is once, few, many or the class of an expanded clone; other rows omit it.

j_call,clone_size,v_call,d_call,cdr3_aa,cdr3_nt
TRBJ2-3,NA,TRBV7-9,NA,CASSSQRRSYSDTQYF,TGTGCCAGCAGCTCCCAGCGGAGGTCCTACTCAGATACGCAGTATTTT
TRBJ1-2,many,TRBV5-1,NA,CASSPSSSNYGYTF,TGCGCCAGCAGCCCATCGAGTTCTAACTATGGCTACACCTTC
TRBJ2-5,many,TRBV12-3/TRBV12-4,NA,CASSITPRTPGYF,TGTGCCAGCAGTATAACTCCACGGACCCCCGGATACTTC
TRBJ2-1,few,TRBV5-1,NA,CASSLVAPGNEQFF,TGCGCCAGCAGCTTGGTGGCCCCGGGGAATGAGCAGTTCTTC
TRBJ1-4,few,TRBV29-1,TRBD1,CSVITGGDEKLFF,TGCAGCGTTATCACAGGGGGCGATGAAAAACTGTTTTTT
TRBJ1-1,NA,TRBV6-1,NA,CASSEQRLTEAFF,TGTGCCAGCAGTGAACAACGGCTCACTGAAGCTTTCTTT
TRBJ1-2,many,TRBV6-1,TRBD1,CASSPTGGYGYTF,TGTGCCAGCAGTCCGACAGGGGGGTATGGCTACACCTTC
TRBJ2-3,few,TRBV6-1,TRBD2,CASRGLAPYTDTQYF,TGTGCCAGCAGGGGACTAGCGCCGTACACAGATACGCAGTATTTT
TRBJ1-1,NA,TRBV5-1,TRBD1,CASSGTTGATEAFF,TGCGCCAGCAGCGGGACGACAGGGGCGACTGAAGCTTTCTTT
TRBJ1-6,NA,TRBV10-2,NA,CASRSSGTVTNSPLHF,TGCGCCAGCCGTTCTTCAGGGACGGTGACTAATTCACCCCTCCACTTT
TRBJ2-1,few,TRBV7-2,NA,CASSLSNYNEQFF,TGTGCCAGCAGCTTATCTAATTACAATGAGCAGTTCTTC
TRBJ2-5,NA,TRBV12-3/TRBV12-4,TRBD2,CASSLTSGGSETQYF,TGTGCCAGCAGTTTGACTAGCGGGGGTTCCGAGACCCAGTACTTC
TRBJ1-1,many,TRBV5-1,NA,CASSLQGFTEAFF,TGCGCCAGCAGCTTGCAGGGTTTCACTGAAGCTTTCTTT
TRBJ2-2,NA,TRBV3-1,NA,CASSQGAGLNTGELFF,TGTGCCAGCAGCCAAGGGGCAGGGTTGAACACCGGGGAGCTGTTTTTT
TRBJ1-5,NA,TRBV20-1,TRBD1,CSAGEFRGLDQPQHF,TGCAGTGCTGGAGAGTTTAGGGGGCTAGATCAGCCCCAGCATTTT
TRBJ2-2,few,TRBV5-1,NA,CASSLAPETGELFF,TGCGCCAGCAGCTTGGCCCCGGAAACCGGGGAGCTGTTTTTT
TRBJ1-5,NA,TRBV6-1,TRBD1,CASRKGTGANQPQHF,TGTGCCAGCAGAAAGGGGACAGGGGCGAATCAGCCCCAGCATTTT
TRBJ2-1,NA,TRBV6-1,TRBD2,CASSPSGTRGEQFF,TGTGCCAGCAGTCCCTCCGGGACTAGGGGTGAGCAGTTCTTC
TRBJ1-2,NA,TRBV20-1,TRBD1,CSASDRAAYGYTF,TGCAGTGCATCGGACAGGGCGGCCTATGGCTACACCTTC
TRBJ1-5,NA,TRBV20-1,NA,CSAREGTFSNQPQHF,TGCAGTGCTAGGGAGGGGACCTTTAGCAATCAGCCCCAGCATTTT
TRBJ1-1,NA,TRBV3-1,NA,CATSTGVGNTEAFF,TGTGCCACCTCGACGGGGGTAGGGAACACTGAAGCTTTCTTT
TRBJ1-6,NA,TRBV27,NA,CASSLLQGNSPLHF,TGTGCCAGCAGTTTACTTCAGGGAAATTCACCCCTCCACTTT
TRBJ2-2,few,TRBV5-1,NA,CASSFGGENTGELFF,TGCGCCAGCAGCTTTGGGGGAGAGAACACCGGGGAGCTGTTTTTT
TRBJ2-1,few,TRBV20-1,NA,CSATLRDPRANEQFF,TGCAGTGCTACCCTGAGAGACCCCAGGGCAAATGAGCAGTTCTTC
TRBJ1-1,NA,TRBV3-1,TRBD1,CASSPGTGGVNTEAFF,TGTGCCAGCAGCCCAGGGACAGGGGGCGTGAACACTGAAGCTTTCTTT
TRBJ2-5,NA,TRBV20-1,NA,CSAPVSLTQETQYF,TGCAGTGCTCCGGTCTCGCTCACCCAAGAGACCCAGTACTTC